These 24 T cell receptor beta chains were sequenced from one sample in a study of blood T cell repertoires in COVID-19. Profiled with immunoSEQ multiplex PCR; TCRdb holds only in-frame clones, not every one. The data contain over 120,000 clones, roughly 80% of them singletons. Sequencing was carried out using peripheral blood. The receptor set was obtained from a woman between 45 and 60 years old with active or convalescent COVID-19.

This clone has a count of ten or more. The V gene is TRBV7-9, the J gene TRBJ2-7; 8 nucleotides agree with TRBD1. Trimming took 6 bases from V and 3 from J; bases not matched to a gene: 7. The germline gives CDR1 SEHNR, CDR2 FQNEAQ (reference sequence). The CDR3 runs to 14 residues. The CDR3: CASSSPGQDYEQYF. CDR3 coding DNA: TGTGCCAGCAGTTCTCCGGGACAGGACTACGAGCAGTACTTC.

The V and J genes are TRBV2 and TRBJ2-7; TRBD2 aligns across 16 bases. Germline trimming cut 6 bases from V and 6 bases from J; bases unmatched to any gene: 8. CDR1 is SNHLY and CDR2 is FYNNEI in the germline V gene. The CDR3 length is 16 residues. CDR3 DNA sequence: TGTGCCAGCAGGTCCGGGACTAGCGGGGGGGCCGGCGAGCAGTACTTC. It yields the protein CASRSGTSGGAGEQYF.

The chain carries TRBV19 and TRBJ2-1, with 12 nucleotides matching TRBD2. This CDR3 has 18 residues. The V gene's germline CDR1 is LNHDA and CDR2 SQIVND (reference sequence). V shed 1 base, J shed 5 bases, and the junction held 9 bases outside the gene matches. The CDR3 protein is CASSIAILASGRDNEQFF. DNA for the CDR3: TGTGCCAGTAGTATAGCCATTCTTGCTAGCGGGAGGGACAATGAGCAGTTCTTC. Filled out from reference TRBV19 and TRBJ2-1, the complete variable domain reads DGGITQSPKYLFRKEGQNVTLSCEQNLNHDAMYWYRQDPGQGLRLIYYSQIVNDFQKGDIAEGYSVSREKKESFPLTVTSAQKNPTAFYLCASSIAILASGRDNEQFFGPGTRLTVL.

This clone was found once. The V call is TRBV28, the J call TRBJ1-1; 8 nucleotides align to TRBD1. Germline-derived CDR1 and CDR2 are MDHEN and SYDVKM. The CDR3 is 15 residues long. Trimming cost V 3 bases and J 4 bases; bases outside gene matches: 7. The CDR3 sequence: CASSFRQGTFTEAFF. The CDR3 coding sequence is TGTGCCAGCAGTTTCCGACAGGGGACTTTCACTGAAGCTTTCTTT.

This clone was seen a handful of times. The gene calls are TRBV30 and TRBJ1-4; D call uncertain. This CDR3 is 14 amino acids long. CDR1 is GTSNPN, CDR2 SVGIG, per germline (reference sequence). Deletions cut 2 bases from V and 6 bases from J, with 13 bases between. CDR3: CAWSKTPEDEKLFF. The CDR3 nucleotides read TGTGCCTGGAGTAAAACACCCGAGGATGAAAAACTGTTTTTT. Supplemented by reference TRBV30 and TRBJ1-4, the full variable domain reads SQTIHQWPATLVQPVGSPLSLECTVEGTSNPNLYWYRQAAGRGLQLLFYSVGIGQISSEVPQNLSASRPQDRQFILSSKKLLLSDSGFYLCAWSKTPEDEKLFFGSGTQLSVL.

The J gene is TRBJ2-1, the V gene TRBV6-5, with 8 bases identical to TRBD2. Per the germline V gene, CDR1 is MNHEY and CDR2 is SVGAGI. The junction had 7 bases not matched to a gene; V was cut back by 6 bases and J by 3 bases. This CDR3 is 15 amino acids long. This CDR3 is CASSSGGVFYNEQFF. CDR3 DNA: TGTGCCAGCAGCTCCGGGGGGGTCTTCTACAATGAGCAGTTCTTC.

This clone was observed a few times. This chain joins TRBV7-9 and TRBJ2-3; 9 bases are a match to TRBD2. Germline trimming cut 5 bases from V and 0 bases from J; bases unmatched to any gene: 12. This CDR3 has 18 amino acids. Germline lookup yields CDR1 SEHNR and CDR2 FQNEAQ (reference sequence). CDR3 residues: CASSLPGGGASSTDTQYF. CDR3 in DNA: TGTGCCAGCAGCCTACCCGGCGGGGGGGCTTCGAGCACAGATACGCAGTATTTT.

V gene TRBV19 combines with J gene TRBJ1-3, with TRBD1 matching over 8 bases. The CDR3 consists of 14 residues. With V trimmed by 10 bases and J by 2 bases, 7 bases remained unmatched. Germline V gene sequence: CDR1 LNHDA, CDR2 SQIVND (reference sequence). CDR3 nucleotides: TGTGCCACAACAGTGACAGGGGCTGGAAACACCATATATTTT. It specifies CATTVTGAGNTIYF.

CDR3 DNA: TGCGCCAGCAGCTTAAGAGGGGGTAGCGGGAGGGCCTCGCCGGTCTTTCGGTACGAGCAGTACTTC. Translating gives CASSLRGGSGRASPVFRYEQYF. The chain carries TRBV5-1 and TRBJ2-7; 11 positions agree with TRBD2. This CDR3 spans 22 amino acids. Germline loops: CDR1 SGHRS, CDR2 YFSETQ. Germline trimming cut 2 bases from V and 4 bases from J; bases unmatched to any gene: 26. Full variable domain (remainder filled in from reference TRBV5-1 and TRBJ2-7): KAGVTQTPRYLIKTRGQQVTLSCSPISGHRSVSWYQQTPGQGLQFLFEYFSETQRNKGNFPGRFSGRQFSNSRSEMNVSTLELGDSALYLCASSLRGGSGRASPVFRYEQYFGPGTRLTVT.

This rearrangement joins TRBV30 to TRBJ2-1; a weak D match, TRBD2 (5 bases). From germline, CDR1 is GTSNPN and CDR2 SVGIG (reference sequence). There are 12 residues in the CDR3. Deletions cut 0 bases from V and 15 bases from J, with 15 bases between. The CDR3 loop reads CAWSVFAGRGFF. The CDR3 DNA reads TGTGCCTGGAGTGTTTTTGCGGGCCGGGGGTTCTTC.

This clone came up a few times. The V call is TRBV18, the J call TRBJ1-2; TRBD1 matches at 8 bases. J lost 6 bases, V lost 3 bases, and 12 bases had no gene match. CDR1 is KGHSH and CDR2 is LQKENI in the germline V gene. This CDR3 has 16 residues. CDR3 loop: CASSPRPDRGGNGYTF. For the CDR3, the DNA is TGTGCCAGCTCACCCCGTCCCGACAGGGGCGGAAATGGCTACACCTTC.

The CDR3 DNA sequence: TGTGCCAGCAGCCCCAGGGCTTTCACCGGGGAGCTGTTTTTT. Protein product: CASSPRAFTGELFF. This chain connects TRBV7-2 to TRBJ2-2, with a tentative D call TRBD1 (5 bases). The germline V and J ends were trimmed by 5 bases and 4 bases, with 11 bases remaining between them. Germline V gene sequence: CDR1 SGHTA, CDR2 FQGNSA. The CDR3 is 14 amino acids.

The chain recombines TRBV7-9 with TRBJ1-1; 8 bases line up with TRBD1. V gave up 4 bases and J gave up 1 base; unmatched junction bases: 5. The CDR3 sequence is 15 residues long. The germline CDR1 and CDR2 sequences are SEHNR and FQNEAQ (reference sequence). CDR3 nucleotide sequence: TGTGCCAGCAGCTACCCCGGGACAGGGAACACTGAAGCTTTCTTT. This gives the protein CASSYPGTGNTEAFF.

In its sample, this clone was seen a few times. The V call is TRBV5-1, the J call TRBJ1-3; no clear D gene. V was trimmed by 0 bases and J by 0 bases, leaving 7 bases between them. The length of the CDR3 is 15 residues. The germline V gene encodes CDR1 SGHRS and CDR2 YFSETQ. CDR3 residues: CASSLAGVSGNTIYF. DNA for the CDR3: TGCGCCAGCAGCTTGGCCGGGGTCTCTGGAAACACCATATATTTT.

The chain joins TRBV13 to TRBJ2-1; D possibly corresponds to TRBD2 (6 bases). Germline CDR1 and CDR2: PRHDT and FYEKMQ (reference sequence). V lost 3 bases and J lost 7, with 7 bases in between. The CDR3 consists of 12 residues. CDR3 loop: CASSFRGNEQFF. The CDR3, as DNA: TGTGCCAGCAGCTTCCGGGGGAATGAGCAGTTCTTC. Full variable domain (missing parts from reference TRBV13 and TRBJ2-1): AAGVIQSPRHLIKEKRETATLKCYPIPRHDTVYWYQQGPGQDPQFLISFYEKMQSDKGSIPDRFSAQQFSDYHSELNMSSLELGDSALYFCASSFRGNEQFFGPGTRLTVL.

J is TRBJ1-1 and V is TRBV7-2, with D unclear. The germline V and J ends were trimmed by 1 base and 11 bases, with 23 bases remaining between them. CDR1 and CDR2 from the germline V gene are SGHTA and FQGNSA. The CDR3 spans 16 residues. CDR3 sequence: CASSLGSPGSRMIAFF. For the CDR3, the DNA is TGTGCCAGCAGCTTAGGATCGCCGGGGTCCCGAATGATCGCTTTCTTT.

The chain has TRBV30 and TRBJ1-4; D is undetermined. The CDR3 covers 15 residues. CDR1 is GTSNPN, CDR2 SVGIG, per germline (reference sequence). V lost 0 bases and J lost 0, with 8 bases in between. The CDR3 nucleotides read TGTGCCTGGAGTGTTGGAGCCGCAACTAATGAAAAACTGTTTTTT. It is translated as CAWSVGAATNEKLFF.

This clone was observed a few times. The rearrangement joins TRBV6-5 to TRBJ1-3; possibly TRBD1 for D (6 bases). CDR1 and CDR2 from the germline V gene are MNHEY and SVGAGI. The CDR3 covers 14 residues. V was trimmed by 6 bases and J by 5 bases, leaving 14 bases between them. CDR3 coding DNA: TGTGCCAGCAGAATGACAGGCGAGAGAAACACCATATATTTT. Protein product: CASRMTGERNTIYF.

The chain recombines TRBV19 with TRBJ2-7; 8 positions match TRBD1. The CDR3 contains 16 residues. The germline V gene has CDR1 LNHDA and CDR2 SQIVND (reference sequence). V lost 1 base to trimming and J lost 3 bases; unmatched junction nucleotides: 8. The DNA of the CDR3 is TGTGCCAGTAGTATAGGGACAGGGTGGGGACACTACGAGCAGTACTTC. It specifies CASSIGTGWGHYEQYF.

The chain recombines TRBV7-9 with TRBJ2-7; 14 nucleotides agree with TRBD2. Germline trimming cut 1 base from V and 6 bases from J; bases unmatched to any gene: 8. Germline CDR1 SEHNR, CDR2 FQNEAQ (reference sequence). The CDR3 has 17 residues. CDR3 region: CASSLGGTSGSKGEQYF. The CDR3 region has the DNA TGTGCCAGCAGCTTAGGGGGGACTAGCGGGAGTAAGGGCGAGCAGTACTTC.

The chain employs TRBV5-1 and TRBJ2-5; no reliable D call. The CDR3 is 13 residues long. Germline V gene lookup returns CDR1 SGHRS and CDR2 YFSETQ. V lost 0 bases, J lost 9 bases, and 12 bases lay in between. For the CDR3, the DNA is TGCGCCAGCAGCTTGGACTCGGCAGGCGCCCAGTACTTC. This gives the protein CASSLDSAGAQYF.

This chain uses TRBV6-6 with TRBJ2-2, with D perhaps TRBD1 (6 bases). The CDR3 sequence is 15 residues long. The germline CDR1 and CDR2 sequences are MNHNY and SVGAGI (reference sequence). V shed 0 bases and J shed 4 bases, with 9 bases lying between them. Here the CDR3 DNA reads TGTGCCAGCAGTTACTCTAGAGGGGGCACCGGGGAGCTGTTTTTT. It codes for CASSYSRGGTGELFF.

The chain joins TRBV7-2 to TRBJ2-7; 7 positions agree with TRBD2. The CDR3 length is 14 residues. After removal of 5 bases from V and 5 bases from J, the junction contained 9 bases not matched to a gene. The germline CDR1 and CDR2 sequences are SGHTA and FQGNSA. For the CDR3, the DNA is TGTGCCAGCAGCCCGAGTACGGGAGGCCACGAGCAGTACTTC. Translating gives CASSPSTGGHEQYF.

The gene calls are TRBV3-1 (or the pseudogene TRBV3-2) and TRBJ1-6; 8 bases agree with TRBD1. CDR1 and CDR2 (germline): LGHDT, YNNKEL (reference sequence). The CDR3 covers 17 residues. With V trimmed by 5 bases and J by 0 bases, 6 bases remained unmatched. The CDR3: CASSERTGSSYNSPLHF. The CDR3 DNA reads TGTGCCAGCAGCGAGAGGACAGGGAGCTCCTATAATTCACCCCTCCACTTT.